This T cell receptor (beta chain) was retrieved from a study of Ad26.COV2.S vaccination and SARS-CoV-2 variants. Study information: Each vaccinee took Ad26.COV2.S intramuscularly, once or twice 56 days apart. Study-wide results and caveats: Researchers reported similar non-spike TCR breadth in vaccine and placebo recipients. It is possible that the TCR breadth and depth analyses underestimated the total T cell responses.

Treatment denoted: roughly 18 received Ad26.COV2.S at low or high dose, single or two shots; about 5 received placebo; per-sample allocation not given. The samples were gathered on day 63 after the first injection of vaccine or placebo. The V gene lost 1 base and the J gene lost 4 bases, with 14 bases spanning the gap. CDR1 is SGDLS, CDR2 YYNGEE, per germline. There are 15 residues in the CDR3. As regards this clone: Its antigen is unknown.

Clones were read by immunoSEQ multiplex PCR, and TCRdb kept only the in-frame ones, dropping some. This sample has 350,000 to 450,000 clones; about 80% occur once, and the top ten carry roughly 7.4%. The sample consisted of peripheral blood, taken in a trial of Ad26.COV2.S vaccine versus placebo. The chain couples TRBV9 to TRBJ1-1, with D possibly matching TRBD1 (6 bases). The TCR originated in a person aged 18 to 59 who received the Ad26.COV2.S COVID-19 vaccine or a placebo. CDR3: CASSVRGGLATEAFF. Here the CDR3 DNA reads TGTGCCAGCAGCGTAAGGGGGGGGCTGGCCACTGAAGCTTTCTTT.